This note documents a single TCR beta chain sequence. This specimen belongs to a study of blood T cell repertoires in COVID-19. Turning to the study itself: Acute and convalescent COVID-19 specimens originated in the United States, Italy and Spain. T cells, B-cell-depleted T cells, or PBMCs provided the cDNA or gDNA that served as material.

With 4 bases clipped from V and 4 bases from J, the junction kept 7 bases outside the gene matches. The CDR3 runs to 15 residues. Germline V gives CDR1 MNHEY, CDR2 SVGAGI. How the authors handled the data: Reference gene primer amplification in the assay estimated nucleated cell counts. Assay: immunoSEQ multiplex PCR; the TCRdb copy retains only in-frame clones and omits some. V and J calls plus clone size are reproduced from that table; the DNA served to infer D and trimming. The data contain over 450,000 clones, roughly 89% of them singletons. The sequenced material came from peripheral blood. The V call is TRBV6-5, the J call TRBJ2-1; 7 positions agree with TRBD1. The receptor comes from a man aged 18 to 29 with COVID-19, enrolled during active disease. This chain's CDR3 is CASSSSRDRYNEQFF. CDR3 DNA sequence: TGTGCCAGCAGTTCCTCCCGGGACAGATACAATGAGCAGTTCTTC.